What follows are 30 T cell receptor beta chains derived from one specimen sequenced in a study of a mutant IDH1 vaccine in newly diagnosed glioma (dated by TCRdb to 2020 to 2022). In the paper's terms, the time point label means: week 23, last vaccination. Each vaccine dose was 300 ug of a 20-mer mutant IDH1 peptide in Montanide, given subcutaneously with topical imiquimod. No antigens are known for them. The library relied on the immunoSEQ multiplex PCR assay. Imported from immuneACCESS, the table was reduced by TCRdb to in-frame sequences with V and J called. These copies leave out some clones; in studies compared against another copy, an unresolved V gene accounts for under half, and the cause of the remainder is not known. Across this sample there are roughly 60,000 clones, with approximately 84% seen only once. The ten largest clonotypes hold about 4% of the sample. The specimen was PBMCs, collected from a glioma patient whose treatment included an IDH1 peptide vaccine. These receptors came from a man younger than 45 with glioma.

The sample holds one count of this clone. The chain couples TRBV29-1 to TRBJ2-3; 8 positions agree with TRBD1. The length of the CDR3 is 11 residues. Germline CDR1 is SQVTM and CDR2 is ANQGSEA. J gave up 14 bases and V 4 bases, and 8 bases lay outside the gene matches. The DNA for the CDR3 is TGCAGCGTTGCAAGGACAGGGATTTGGTATTTT. Amino acid sequence: CSVARTGIWYF.

This rearrangement joins TRBV11-2 to TRBJ2-2; 8 bases are shared with TRBD1. The germline V gene has CDR1 SGHAT and CDR2 FQNNGV. The CDR3 extends over 17 amino acids. V lost 7 bases and J lost 4; bases outside the gene matches: 14. The DNA of the CDR3 is TGTGCCAGCACCCAACCCCGGACAGGGTTCGGCACCGGGGAGCTGTTTTTT. It encodes CASTQPRTGFGTGELFF.

The rearrangement uses TRBV5-1 and TRBJ1-2, with D possibly TRBD1 on 6 matching bases. V was shortened by 0 bases and J by 4 bases, with 7 bases between the two germline ends. The CDR3 totals 13 residues. Germline CDR1 is SGHRS and CDR2 is YFSETQ. In DNA form, the CDR3 reads TGCGCCAGCAGCTTGGGACAGGTCTATGGCTACACCTTC. Encoded protein: CASSLGQVYGYTF.

The chain is built from TRBV19 and TRBJ1-6, with TRBD1 matching over 9 bases. This CDR3 region has 15 residues. Germline V gene data show CDR1 as LNHDA and CDR2 as SQIVND (reference sequence). The V gene end was trimmed by 10 bases and the J gene end by 2 bases; junction bases not matched to a gene: 6. Here the CDR3 reads CATHDRGTYNSPLHF. CDR3 DNA: TGTGCCACCCATGACAGGGGGACCTATAATTCACCCCTCCACTTT.

The V gene is TRBV4-1, the J gene TRBJ2-1; possibly TRBD1 for D (6 bases). Trimming pared 1 base from V and 0 bases from J, leaving 13 bases between. Germline loops: CDR1 MGHRA, CDR2 YSYEKL. The CDR3 totals 17 residues. The CDR3 sequence is CASSQVTPDSSYNEQFF. In nucleotides, the CDR3 is TGCGCCAGCAGCCAAGTCACCCCGGACAGCTCCTACAATGAGCAGTTCTTC.

The chain recombines TRBV5-1 with TRBJ1-4; D gene uncertain. Germline lookup yields CDR1 SGHRS and CDR2 YFSETQ. Trimming removed 0 bases at V and 8 bases at J, with 14 bases between. The CDR3 has 15 amino acids. CDR3 sequence: CASSLAGSPKEKLFF. In nucleotides, the CDR3 is TGCGCCAGCAGCTTGGCCGGCAGCCCAAAGGAAAAACTGTTTTTT.

The J gene is TRBJ2-3, the V gene TRBV7-2; TRBD2 matches at 9 bases. Germline lookup yields CDR1 SGHTA and CDR2 FQGNSA. This CDR3 is 17 amino acids long. Trimming cost V 1 base and J 0 bases; bases outside gene matches: 5. CDR3 sequence: CASSLGPSGGSTDTQYF. The CDR3 DNA reads TGTGCCAGCAGCTTAGGACCGAGCGGGGGGAGCACAGATACGCAGTATTTT. The whole variable domain, filled in from reference TRBV7-2 and TRBJ2-3, reads GAGVSQSPSNKVTEKGKDVELRCDPISGHTALYWYRQSLGQGLEFLIYFQGNSAPDKSGLPSDRFSAERTGGSVSTLTIQRTQQEDSAVYLCASSLGPSGGSTDTQYFGPGTRLTVL.

For the CDR3, the DNA is TGTGCCAGTAGTATAGGTGGCAGTCTTGGCCAGCCCCAGCATTTT. As protein: CASSIGGSLGQPQHF. The chain joins TRBV19 to TRBJ1-5; no definite D call. Trimming pared 1 base from V and 7 bases from J, leaving 14 bases between. Germline V gene sequence: CDR1 LNHDA, CDR2 SQIVND (reference sequence). The CDR3 runs 15 residues.

The chain links TRBV27 to TRBJ2-1; D remains ambiguous. The V gene lost 5 bases and the J gene lost 10 bases, with 12 bases spanning the gap. Looked up from germline, CDR1 is MNHEY and CDR2 is SMNVEV (reference sequence). This CDR3 is built from 12 residues. CDR3 DNA: TGTGCCAGCAGTCCCTCCCGGTGGGAGCAGTTCTTC. This encodes CASSPSRWEQFF.

The rearrangement joins TRBV9 to TRBJ2-4; tentatively, D is TRBD1 (5 bases). Germline loops: CDR1 SGDLS, CDR2 YYNGEE. The CDR3 consists of 16 residues. V dropped 4 bases and J dropped 2 bases, with 16 bases sitting between them. The CDR3, as DNA: TGTGCCAGCAGCCCCGAGGCAGGGAACACCAAAAACATTCAGTACTTC. This translates into CASSPEAGNTKNIQYF.

V and J are TRBV4-1 and TRBJ2-1, with 8 positions matching TRBD1. Trimming removed 2 bases from V and 3 bases from J; junction bases left unmatched: 6. Germline V gene data show CDR1 as MGHRA and CDR2 as YSYEKL. The CDR3 consists of 16 residues. As DNA, the CDR3 is TGCGCCAGCAGCCAACCGACAGGGGACCGCTACAATGAGCAGTTCTTC. It specifies CASSQPTGDRYNEQFF.

CDR3 protein: CASSKTSGGSGQYF. CDR3 nucleotide sequence: TGTGCCAGCAGTAAGACTAGCGGGGGATCCGGGCAGTACTTC. The V call is TRBV27, the J call TRBJ2-7, with 12 bases identical to TRBD2. The junction had 8 bases not matched to a gene; V was cut back by 5 bases and J by 9 bases. CDR1 is MNHEY, CDR2 SMNVEV, per germline (reference sequence). The length of the CDR3 is 14 residues.

V usage is TRBV18 and J usage is TRBJ1-1; no clear D gene. Trimming pared 3 bases from V and 4 bases from J, leaving 9 bases between. The germline V gene encodes CDR1 KGHSH and CDR2 LQKENI. The CDR3 has 13 residues. The DNA for the CDR3 is TGTGCCAGCTCACCCCCCGTGGGCACTGAAGCTTTCTTT. It translates to CASSPPVGTEAFF.

The rearrangement links TRBV6-5 to TRBJ1-2; D remains unclear. The CDR3 has 14 amino acids. Germline assignment: CDR1 MNHEY and CDR2 SVGAGI. V was cut by 0 bases and J by 6 bases, with 11 bases left in between. The CDR3 DNA reads TGTGCCAGCAGTTACTCGATAGAGAGCGATGGCTACACCTTC. Translated, it gives CASSYSIESDGYTF.

The chain is built from TRBV19 and TRBJ1-1; 8 bases line up with TRBD1. This CDR3 region has 14 residues. CDR1 is LNHDA and CDR2 is SQIVND in the germline V gene (reference sequence). Unmatched junction bases numbered 5, after V lost 4 bases and J lost 4 bases. CDR3 amino acids: CASSTGGKGTEAFF. CDR3 DNA: TGTGCCAGTAGTACAGGGGGCAAGGGCACTGAAGCTTTCTTT.

The genes are TRBV7-7 and TRBJ2-3, with D possibly being TRBD2 (5 bases). Trimming stripped 5 bases from V and 8 bases from J, with 11 bases between. The CDR3 covers 12 residues. The germline CDR1 and CDR2 sequences are SSHAT and FNYEAQ (reference sequence). The CDR3 DNA reads TGTGCCAGCAGCCAATCCGGAGGTACGCAGTATTTT. Protein product: CASSQSGGTQYF.

The rearrangement uses TRBV7-2 and TRBJ2-7; D gene uncertain. CDR1 is SGHTA and CDR2 is FQGNSA in the germline V gene. The germline V and J ends were trimmed by 2 bases and 0 bases, with 8 bases remaining between them. The CDR3 is 14 amino acids. This CDR3 is CASSLQVVSYEQYF. In DNA, the CDR3 is TGTGCCAGCAGCTTACAGGTTGTCTCCTACGAGCAGTACTTC.

CDR3 DNA: TGTGCCAGCAGCGTAAGCTCTGGGAGCTCTGGGGCCAACGTCCTGACTTTC. It specifies CASSVSSGSSGANVLTF. V is TRBV9 and J is TRBJ2-6; D is possibly TRBD2 (5 bases). Germline CDR1 SGDLS, CDR2 YYNGEE. This CDR3 has 17 amino acids. V was trimmed by 1 base and J by 0 bases, leaving 11 bases between them.

The rearrangement links TRBV7-8 to TRBJ2-2; D may match TRBD1 or TRBD2 (5 bases each). There are 15 residues in the CDR3. Trimming stripped 3 bases from V and 1 base from J, with 9 bases between. CDR1 is SGHVS and CDR2 is FQNEAQ in the germline V gene. The CDR3 spells CASSFEGLNTGELFF. The CDR3 region has the DNA TGTGCCAGCAGCTTTGAGGGGTTGAACACCGGGGAGCTGTTTTTT.

The rearrangement joins TRBV2 to TRBJ2-2; D unclear. V dropped 6 bases and J dropped 3 bases, with 2 bases sitting between them. This CDR3 region has 11 residues. The germline V gene encodes CDR1 SNHLY and CDR2 FYNNEI. CDR3 sequence: CASSHTGELFF. Written as DNA, the CDR3 is TGTGCCAGCAGCCACACCGGGGAGCTGTTTTTT.

The sample holds a few counts of this clone. The chain has TRBV4-1 and TRBJ2-7; D remains unclear. CDR3 length: 13 amino acids. Trimming took off 1 base at V and 5 bases at J, with 9 bases between the two ends. The germline V gene encodes CDR1 MGHRA and CDR2 YSYEKL. CDR3 residues: CASSQVSNDEQYF. The CDR3, as DNA: TGCGCCAGCAGCCAAGTATCTAACGACGAGCAGTACTTC.

The CDR3 coding sequence is TGTGCCAGCAGCAGGACAGATAATGAGCAGTTCTTC. Its protein product is CASSRTDNEQFF. The rearrangement uses TRBV11-3 and TRBJ2-1, with a tentative D call TRBD1 (6 bases). The germline V gene has CDR1 SGHNT and CDR2 YENEEA. The ends were cut back, 5 bases at V and 7 bases at J, with 9 bases in the middle. The length of the CDR3 is 12 residues.

The chain is built from TRBV6-5 and TRBJ1-1, with D perhaps matching TRBD1 (5 bases). CDR1 is MNHEY, CDR2 SVGAGI, per germline. The CDR3 runs to 14 residues. V was clipped by 6 bases and J by 5 bases, with 16 bases between them. The CDR3 region is CASSHRRVRTEAFF. CDR3 nucleotide sequence: TGTGCCAGCAGCCACCGCAGGGTTCGGACTGAAGCTTTCTTT.

This chain uses TRBV30 with TRBJ2-1, with 10 nucleotides matching TRBD1. The junction had 7 bases not matched to a gene; V was cut back by 1 base and J by 10 bases. The CDR3 is 14 residues long. Per the germline V gene, CDR1 is GTSNPN and CDR2 is SVGIG (reference sequence). Written as DNA, the CDR3 is TGTGCCTGGAGTGACGGACAGGGGGGAAGGGAGCAGTTCTTC. Translated, it gives CAWSDGQGGREQFF. The whole variable domain, filled in from reference TRBV30 and TRBJ2-1, reads SQTIHQWPATLVQPVGSPLSLECTVEGTSNPNLYWYRQAAGRGLQLLFYSVGIGQISSEVPQNLSASRPQDRQFILSSKKLLLSDSGFYLCAWSDGQGGREQFFGPGTRLTVL.

The chain recombines TRBV30 with TRBJ1-2, with D uncertain. From germline, CDR1 is GTSNPN and CDR2 SVGIG (reference sequence). Trimming removed 6 bases from V and 8 bases from J, with 13 bases in between. The CDR3 is made up of 11 amino acids. CDR3 nucleotide sequence: TGTGCCTGCTCTCGGACGAAGGGCTACACCTTC. As protein: CACSRTKGYTF.

The gene calls are TRBV7-6 and TRBJ2-1; 7 bases are shared with TRBD2. The CDR3 has 14 residues. With V trimmed by 5 bases and J by 7 bases, 8 bases remained unmatched. From germline, CDR1 is SGHVS and CDR2 FNYEAQ. This chain's CDR3 is CASSPLGGGNEQFF. The CDR3, as DNA: TGTGCCAGCAGCCCCCTGGGGGGAGGGAATGAGCAGTTCTTC.

The chain joins TRBV21-1 to TRBJ2-2. TRBV21-1 is termed a pseudogene. The CDR3 is 11 amino acids. CDR3 bases: TGTGCCCCCCACAACACCGGGGAGCTGTTTTTT. This sequence encodes CAPHNTGELFF.

This chain links TRBV7-2 with TRBJ1-3; D gene ambiguous. Germline V CDR1 and CDR2: SGHTA, FQGNSA. V lost 2 bases and J lost 0, with 8 bases in between. The CDR3 runs to 15 residues. For the CDR3, the DNA is TGTGCCAGCAGCTTAATGGGGTCCTCTGGAAACACCATATATTTT. Its protein is CASSLMGSSGNTIYF. Based on the CDR3 plus reference TRBV7-2 and TRBJ1-3, the full variable domain is GAGVSQSPSNKVTEKGKDVELRCDPISGHTALYWYRQSLGQGLEFLIYFQGNSAPDKSGLPSDRFSAERTGGSVSTLTIQRTQQEDSAVYLCASSLMGSSGNTIYFGEGSWLTVV.

The genes are TRBV11-3 and TRBJ2-5, with D hard to call. V was shortened by 5 bases and J by 2 bases, with 21 bases between the two germline ends. The CDR3 runs to 17 residues. Germline CDR1 reads SGHNT; CDR2 reads YENEEA. CDR3 nucleotide sequence: TGTGCCAGCAGCAAAAAAGGCCAACTCGTGGGTCAAGAGACCCAGTACTTC. Its translation is CASSKKGQLVGQETQYF.

This sequence joins TRBV5-1 and TRBJ2-5, with 7 bases that match TRBD2. Germline CDR1 is SGHRS and CDR2 is YFSETQ. Trimming took 0 bases from V and 2 from J; bases not matched to a gene: 1. The CDR3 has 14 residues. The CDR3 region is CASSLEAGQETQYF. As DNA, the CDR3 is TGCGCCAGCAGCTTGGAAGCGGGGCAAGAGACCCAGTACTTC.